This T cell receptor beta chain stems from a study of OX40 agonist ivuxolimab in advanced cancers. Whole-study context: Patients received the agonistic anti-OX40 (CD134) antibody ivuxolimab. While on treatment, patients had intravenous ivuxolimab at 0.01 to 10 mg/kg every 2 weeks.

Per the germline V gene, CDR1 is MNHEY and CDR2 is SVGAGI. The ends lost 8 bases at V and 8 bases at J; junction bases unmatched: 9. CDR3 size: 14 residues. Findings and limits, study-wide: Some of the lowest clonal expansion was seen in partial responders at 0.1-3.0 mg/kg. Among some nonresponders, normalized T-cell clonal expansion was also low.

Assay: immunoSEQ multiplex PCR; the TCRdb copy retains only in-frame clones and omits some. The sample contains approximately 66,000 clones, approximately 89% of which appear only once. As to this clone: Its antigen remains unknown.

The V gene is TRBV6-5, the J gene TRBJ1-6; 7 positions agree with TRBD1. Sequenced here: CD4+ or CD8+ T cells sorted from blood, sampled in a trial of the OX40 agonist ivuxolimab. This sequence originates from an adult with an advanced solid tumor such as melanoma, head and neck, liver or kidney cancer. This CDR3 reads CASWPQGIDSPLHF. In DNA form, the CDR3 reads TGTGCCAGCTGGCCACAGGGGATTGATTCACCCCTCCACTTT.